This TCR beta chain is from a study of blood T cell repertoires in COVID-19. The count of this clone is one. With 0 bases clipped from V and 5 bases from J, the junction kept 2 bases outside the gene matches. Germline CDR1 GTSNPN, CDR2 SVGIG (reference sequence). The CDR3 consists of 13 residues. Data came from immunoSEQ multiplex PCR; TCRdb stores just in-frame clones and leaves some out. The table includes under 450,000 clones, roughly 90% detected once. The receptor's source is a woman aged 35 to 49 with COVID-19, enrolled during active disease. Sequenced sample: peripheral blood. The chain combines TRBV30 with TRBJ1-2, with 8 bases lining up with TRBD1. As DNA, the CDR3 is TGTGCCTGGAGTGTGGGGACAGGATATGGCTACACCTTC. Its translation is CAWSVGTGYGYTF.